The following is a T cell receptor beta chain sequence with its context. Trimming took 5 bases from V and 2 from J, leaving 12 bases between them. Germline CDR1 and CDR2: SQVTM and ANQGSEA. There are 13 residues in the CDR3. The authors' processing: The authors estimated nucleated cell counts from reference gene primer amplification. TCRdb's table, derived via immunoSEQ multiplex PCR, lists solely in-frame clones and lacks some. From that table come the V and J calls and clone size; the DNA was used to work out D and trimming. The repertoire consists of about 270,000 clones, with approximately 82% occurring once and the leading ten covering less than 4%. The data belong to a study of blood T cell repertoires in COVID-19. About the study: There were acute and convalescent COVID-19 samples, and they came from the United States, Italy and Spain. PBMCs, B-cell-depleted T cells, or T cells provided the cDNA or gDNA that made up the material.

V usage is TRBV29-1 and J usage is TRBJ2-5, with D maybe TRBD1 (6 bases). The receptor was isolated from a woman under 30 with acute or convalescent COVID-19. Sequencing was done on a sample of peripheral blood. For the CDR3, the DNA is TGCAGCGTTAGCCGGACAGCTCAAGAGACCCAGTACTTC. It is translated as CSVSRTAQETQYF.